This is a list of T cell receptor beta chains from one sample in a study of blood T cell repertoires in COVID-19. This table comes from immunoSEQ multiplex PCR, and its TCRdb copy is limited to in-frame clones, with some not included. The sample carries 85,000 or so clones, roughly 88% recorded once. Sequencing was performed on peripheral blood. The receptors were gathered from a man aged 50-60 years with active or convalescent COVID-19. Each CDR3 is given without its conserved first and last residue. Fields, in order: J gene, V gene, CDR3 protein.

j_call: TRBJ2-7; v_call: TRBV10-3; cdr3_aa: AISGTSGRLEQY
j_call: TRBJ1-5; v_call: TRBV28; cdr3_aa: ASSTGLHQPQH
j_call: TRBJ1-1; v_call: TRBV19; cdr3_aa: ASSGQFGPNTEAF
j_call: TRBJ2-5; v_call: TRBV5-4; cdr3_aa: ASGREGIWETQY
j_call: TRBJ2-3; v_call: TRBV19; cdr3_aa: ASSIGPGGMYTQY
j_call: TRBJ2-2; v_call: TRBV7-6; cdr3_aa: ASSSQGALTGELF
j_call: TRBJ2-1; v_call: TRBV5-6; cdr3_aa: ASSLIASSPYNEQF
j_call: TRBJ2-3; v_call: TRBV29-1; cdr3_aa: SVGGTGENTDTQY
j_call: TRBJ2-2; v_call: TRBV6-5; cdr3_aa: ASSSGLGWTGELF
j_call: TRBJ1-1; v_call: TRBV28; cdr3_aa: ASSFLTPSLGEAF
j_call: TRBJ1-5; v_call: TRBV5-1; cdr3_aa: ASSPGDRGNGQPQH
j_call: TRBJ2-7; v_call: TRBV7-6; cdr3_aa: ASSLNEGDSYEQY
j_call: TRBJ2-5; v_call: TRBV2; cdr3_aa: ASLQQETQY
j_call: TRBJ1-4; v_call: TRBV28; cdr3_aa: ASEMAGNEKLF
j_call: TRBJ1-2; v_call: TRBV10-3; cdr3_aa: ATPHRDGYGYT
j_call: TRBJ2-5; v_call: TRBV3-1/TRBV3-2; cdr3_aa: ASSQDPEETQY
j_call: TRBJ2-5; v_call: TRBV15; cdr3_aa: ATSREGQVKGQETQY
j_call: TRBJ2-5; v_call: TRBV18; cdr3_aa: ASSQPGQRNQETQY
j_call: TRBJ2-7; v_call: TRBV5-1; cdr3_aa: ASSLGGSLDYEQY
j_call: TRBJ2-7; v_call: TRBV10-1; cdr3_aa: ASSPTPTWTSPYEQY
j_call: TRBJ1-6; v_call: TRBV7-2; cdr3_aa: ASTLDGGYNSPLH
j_call: TRBJ1-4; v_call: TRBV25-1; cdr3_aa: ASSESRDSHNEKLF
j_call: TRBJ2-5; v_call: TRBV21-1; cdr3_aa: ASSNPTKKPGTSNQETQY
j_call: TRBJ2-5; v_call: TRBV28; cdr3_aa: ASSSNGWGLAGEETQY
j_call: TRBJ1-4; v_call: TRBV4-2; cdr3_aa: ASSQAGDDEKLF
j_call: TRBJ1-1; v_call: TRBV5-1; cdr3_aa: ASSVNQGMNTEAF